These T cell receptor beta chains were read from a single sample in a study of regulatory T cells in long-lasting Graves disease. TCRdb reprocessed the multiplex PCR reads via MiXCR and lists one record per CDR3 protein. Here the sample spans fewer than 400,000 distinct CDR3 sequences, around 20% being singletons. Sequenced material: peripheral blood mononuclear cells (PBMCs), taken when the disease was refractory, from a patient treated with antithyroid drugs. Source of these receptors: a female donor with Graves disease. Both conserved end residues are part of each CDR3. The D gene is left open where the match is weak. Size is omitted from some rows. Given values are once, few, many or a class for expanded clones.

D gene: NA
clone size: NA
V gene: TRBV7-6
J gene: TRBJ1-1
CDR3 protein: CASSLGGVGRNTEAFF
CDR3 DNA: TGTGCCAGCAGCTTAGGAGGGGTCGGGAGGAACACTGAAGCTTTCTTT

D gene: NA
clone size: NA
V gene: TRBV30
J gene: TRBJ1-6
CDR3 protein: CAWEWQGGSPLHF
CDR3 DNA: TGTGCCTGGGAGTGGCAGGGTGGATCACCCCTCCACTTT

D gene: NA
clone size: NA
V gene: TRBV5-1
J gene: TRBJ1-1
CDR3 protein: CAGSLAQGAEAFF
CDR3 DNA: TGCGCCGGCAGCTTGGCACAGGGCGCTGAAGCTTTCTTT

D gene: NA
clone size: NA
V gene: TRBV12-3/TRBV12-4
J gene: TRBJ1-6
CDR3 protein: CASKEQGQNSPPHF
CDR3 DNA: TGTGCCAGCAAGGAACAGGGTCAGAATTCACCCCCTCACTTT

D gene: NA
clone size: NA
V gene: TRBV7-9
J gene: TRBJ2-1
CDR3 protein: CASSFKQGLNNEQFF
CDR3 DNA: TGTGCCAGCAGCTTTAAACAGGGTTTAAACAATGAGCAGTTCTTC

D gene: NA
clone size: NA
V gene: TRBV10-3
J gene: TRBJ2-3
CDR3 protein: CAIRTGGNTDTQYF
CDR3 DNA: TGTGCCATACGGACAGGAGGGAACACAGATACGCAGTATTTT

D gene: TRBD1
clone size: NA
V gene: TRBV7-2
J gene: TRBJ2-7
CDR3 protein: CASSLRQTGTGRRNEQYF
CDR3 DNA: TGTGCCAGCAGCTTAAGACAGACAGGGACAGGGAGACGGAACGAGCAGTACTTC

D gene: NA
clone size: many
V gene: TRBV7-8
J gene: TRBJ1-4
CDR3 protein: CASSLRTQNEKLFF
CDR3 DNA: TGTGCCAGCAGCTTGAGGACGCAAAATGAAAAACTGTTTTTT

D gene: NA
clone size: NA
V gene: TRBV30
J gene: TRBJ2-7
CDR3 protein: CAWSWDTYEQYF
CDR3 DNA: TGTGCCTGGAGTTGGGACACCTACGAGCAGTACTTC

D gene: NA
clone size: many
V gene: TRBV27
J gene: TRBJ2-7
CDR3 protein: CASSSKYEQYF
CDR3 DNA: TGTGCCAGCAGTTCGAAGTACGAGCAGTACTTC

D gene: NA
clone size: NA
V gene: TRBV7-9
J gene: TRBJ2-6
CDR3 protein: CASSLDRPSGANVLTF
CDR3 DNA: TGTGCCAGCAGCTTGGATAGGCCCTCTGGGGCCAACGTCCTGACTTTC

D gene: TRBD1
clone size: few
V gene: TRBV18
J gene: TRBJ2-5
CDR3 protein: CASSPSGTGSTQYF
CDR3 DNA: TGTGCCAGCTCACCAAGCGGGACAGGGTCGACCCAGTACTTC

D gene: TRBD1
clone size: many
V gene: TRBV28
J gene: TRBJ2-5
CDR3 protein: CASSWGQGRYF
CDR3 DNA: TGTGCCAGCAGTTGGGGACAGGGCCGCTACTTC

D gene: TRBD2
clone size: NA
V gene: TRBV28
J gene: TRBJ2-7
CDR3 protein: CASTGEGYEQYF
CDR3 DNA: TGTGCCAGCACCGGGGAGGGTTACGAGCAGTACTTC

D gene: TRBD1
clone size: many
V gene: TRBV12-3/TRBV12-4
J gene: TRBJ2-7
CDR3 protein: CASRQGQTKQYF
CDR3 DNA: TGTGCCAGCAGACAGGGACAGACCAAGCAGTACTTC

D gene: NA
clone size: many
V gene: TRBV11-2
J gene: TRBJ2-2
CDR3 protein: CASSFSTGELFF
CDR3 DNA: TGTGCCAGCAGCTTTAGCACCGGGGAGCTGTTTTTT

D gene: NA
clone size: few
V gene: TRBV9
J gene: TRBJ1-3
CDR3 protein: CASSVGSGSGNTIYF
CDR3 DNA: TGTGCCAGCAGCGTAGGATCCGGGTCTGGAAACACCATATATTTT

D gene: TRBD1
clone size: many
V gene: TRBV12-3/TRBV12-4
J gene: TRBJ1-2
CDR3 protein: CASRTGGWGDYGYTF
CDR3 DNA: TGTGCCAGCAGGACAGGGGGATGGGGTGACTATGGCTACACCTTC

D gene: TRBD1
clone size: many
V gene: TRBV2
J gene: TRBJ1-2
CDR3 protein: CASNLDRVDGYTF
CDR3 DNA: TGTGCCAGCAACCTCGACAGGGTCGATGGCTACACCTTC

D gene: NA
clone size: many
V gene: TRBV12-3/TRBV12-4
J gene: TRBJ1-1
CDR3 protein: CASSLMAGANTEAFF
CDR3 DNA: TGTGCCAGCAGTTTAATGGCAGGAGCGAACACTGAAGCTTTCTTT

D gene: NA
clone size: many
V gene: TRBV28
J gene: TRBJ2-4
CDR3 protein: CASSSTGISQNIQYF
CDR3 DNA: TGTGCCAGCAGTTCCACAGGGATCTCTCAAAACATTCAGTACTTC

D gene: TRBD2
clone size: many
V gene: TRBV7-8
J gene: TRBJ2-7
CDR3 protein: CASSLGTSGTTYEQYF
CDR3 DNA: TGTGCCAGCAGCTTAGGGACTAGCGGGACGACCTACGAGCAGTACTTC

D gene: TRBD1
clone size: few
V gene: TRBV7-2
J gene: TRBJ1-1
CDR3 protein: CARRDRDTEAFF
CDR3 DNA: TGTGCCAGACGGGACAGGGACACTGAAGCTTTCTTT

D gene: NA
clone size: few
V gene: TRBV20-1
J gene: TRBJ2-7
CDR3 protein: CSARDGWGGASGPYEQYF
CDR3 DNA: TGCAGTGCTAGAGATGGCTGGGGGGGGGCTAGCGGACCCTACGAGCAGTACTTC

D gene: NA
clone size: many
V gene: TRBV2
J gene: TRBJ1-5
CDR3 protein: CASNEQGNQPQHF
CDR3 DNA: TGTGCCAGCAACGAGCAGGGGAACCAGCCCCAGCATTTT

D gene: NA
clone size: many
V gene: TRBV6-1
J gene: TRBJ1-1
CDR3 protein: CASSVQPGGTEAFF
CDR3 DNA: TGTGCCAGCAGTGTCCAACCGGGGGGCACTGAAGCTTTCTTT

D gene: TRBD1
clone size: few
V gene: TRBV29-1
J gene: TRBJ1-1
CDR3 protein: CSVEFPDRGAALEAFF
CDR3 DNA: TGCAGCGTTGAATTTCCCGACAGGGGGGCTGCTCTTGAAGCTTTCTTT

D gene: NA
clone size: NA
V gene: TRBV29-1
J gene: TRBJ2-5
CDR3 protein: CSVEGLAQGTQYF
CDR3 DNA: TGCAGCGTTGAAGGGCTAGCGCAAGGGACCCAGTACTTC

D gene: TRBD1
clone size: few
V gene: TRBV6-1
J gene: TRBJ1-6
CDR3 protein: CASIATGGLHNSPLHF
CDR3 DNA: TGTGCCAGCATCGCGACAGGGGGGCTTCATAATTCACCCCTCCACTTT

D gene: NA
clone size: few
V gene: TRBV6-1
J gene: TRBJ1-5
CDR3 protein: CASSRTPQWGLEHRRGSQPQHF
CDR3 DNA: TGTGCCAGCAGCCGAACCCCTCAATGGGGCCTCGAACATAGGAGGGGCAGTCAGCCCCAGCATTTT

D gene: NA
clone size: few
V gene: TRBV30
J gene: TRBJ1-1
CDR3 protein: CAWSGGGLTEAFF
CDR3 DNA: TGTGCCTGGTCCGGGGGGGGGCTCACTGAAGCTTTCTTT

D gene: TRBD1
clone size: many
V gene: TRBV28
J gene: TRBJ1-2
CDR3 protein: CASSWDRVGYTF
CDR3 DNA: TGTGCCAGCAGTTGGGACAGAGTTGGTTACACCTTC

D gene: TRBD2
clone size: NA
V gene: TRBV7-8
J gene: TRBJ2-5
CDR3 protein: CASSLGQGGYQETQYF
CDR3 DNA: TGTGCCAGCAGCTTAGGTCAGGGAGGGTACCAAGAGACCCAGTACTTC

D gene: TRBD1
clone size: few
V gene: TRBV7-2
J gene: TRBJ1-4
CDR3 protein: CASSLEPQGVSTNEKLFF
CDR3 DNA: TGTGCCAGCAGCTTAGAGCCACAGGGGGTTTCAACTAATGAAAAACTGTTTTTT

D gene: TRBD2
clone size: NA
V gene: TRBV5-1
J gene: TRBJ2-7
CDR3 protein: CASSSSGRQRGEQYF
CDR3 DNA: TGCGCCAGCAGCTCGAGCGGGAGGCAGAGAGGGGAGCAGTACTTC

D gene: NA
clone size: NA
V gene: TRBV13
J gene: TRBJ2-4
CDR3 protein: CASSLSTQPGKNIQYF
CDR3 DNA: TGTGCCAGCAGCTTATCAACTCAACCCGGCAAAAACATTCAGTACTTC

D gene: NA
clone size: few
V gene: TRBV7-2
J gene: TRBJ2-7
CDR3 protein: CASSLLPYEQYF
CDR3 DNA: TGTGCCAGCAGCTTATTACCCTACGAGCAGTACTTC

D gene: NA
clone size: many
V gene: TRBV12-3/TRBV12-4
J gene: TRBJ2-4
CDR3 protein: CASSLWRAGSYIQYF
CDR3 DNA: TGTGCCAGCAGTTTATGGCGGGCAGGGTCGTACATTCAGTACTTC

D gene: TRBD1
clone size: many
V gene: TRBV6-1
J gene: TRBJ1-5
CDR3 protein: CASSVETGGGNQPQHF
CDR3 DNA: TGTGCCAGCAGTGTAGAGACAGGGGGGGGAAATCAGCCCCAGCATTTT

D gene: NA
clone size: NA
V gene: TRBV7-2
J gene: TRBJ1-2
CDR3 protein: CASTRTPDNYGYTF
CDR3 DNA: TGTGCCAGCACCCGAACACCCGATAACTATGGCTACACCTTC

D gene: TRBD1
clone size: NA
V gene: TRBV6-1
J gene: TRBJ1-5
CDR3 protein: CASLRSGTGEQPQHF
CDR3 DNA: TGTGCCAGCCTTAGATCCGGGACAGGGGAACAGCCCCAGCATTTT

D gene: TRBD1
clone size: many
V gene: TRBV24-1
J gene: TRBJ1-1
CDR3 protein: CATSDYRGSILGTEAFF
CDR3 DNA: TGTGCCACCAGTGATTACAGGGGGAGTATTCTCGGCACTGAAGCTTTCTTT

D gene: NA
clone size: many
V gene: TRBV20-1
J gene: TRBJ2-5
CDR3 protein: CSARPFVAQETQYF
CDR3 DNA: TGCAGTGCTCGCCCGTTTGTGGCCCAAGAGACCCAGTACTTC

D gene: TRBD2
clone size: few
V gene: TRBV5-1
J gene: TRBJ2-6
CDR3 protein: CASSLAGGSGANVLTF
CDR3 DNA: TGCGCCAGCAGCTTGGCGGGGGGGTCTGGGGCCAACGTCCTGACTTTC

D gene: TRBD1
clone size: few
V gene: TRBV3-1
J gene: TRBJ1-1
CDR3 protein: CASRPAGTVNTEAFF
CDR3 DNA: TGTGCCAGCAGACCCGCCGGGACAGTGAACACTGAAGCTTTCTTT